This paragraph covers one T cell receptor (beta chain) sequence. Trimming pared 6 bases from V and 1 base from J, leaving 13 bases between. Germline CDR1 reads SGHAT; CDR2 reads FQNNGV. The CDR3 extends over 15 amino acids. These data originate in a study of OX40 agonist ivuxolimab in advanced cancers. Sequenced by immunoSEQ multiplex PCR; TCRdb stores in-frame clones only, minus some. The sample has about 62,000 clones; roughly 82% are singletons. The TCR originated in an adult with an advanced solid tumor such as melanoma, head and neck, liver or kidney cancer. This chain connects TRBV11-2 to TRBJ2-4; possible D gene TRBD2, 6 bases. The sample was CD4+ or CD8+ T cells sorted from blood, taken in a trial of the OX40 agonist ivuxolimab. CDR3: CASRGTAGAKNIQYF. CDR3 nucleotides: TGTGCCAGCAGGGGGACTGCAGGGGCCAAAAACATTCAGTACTTC. Combining the CDR3 with reference TRBV11-2 and TRBJ2-4 gives the whole variable domain EAGVAQSPRYKIIEKRQSVAFWCNPISGHATLYWYQQILGQGPKLLIQFQNNGVVDDSQLPKDRFSAERLKGVDSTLKIQPAKLEDSAVYLCASRGTAGAKNIQYFGAGTRLSVL.